Sequencing of this TCR beta chain was carried out in a study of blood T cell repertoires in COVID-19. At the level of the study: Samples of COVID-19 (acute and convalescent) were obtained from the United States, Italy and Spain. From T cells, B-cell-depleted T cells, or PBMCs came the material, which was cDNA or gDNA.

In the study's own analysis: The assay estimated nucleated cells by amplifying reference gene primers. Repertoires were generated with immunoSEQ multiplex PCR, while TCRdb's copy carries only in-frame clones and drops some. V, J and clone size derive from that table, while D and trimming were established from the DNA sequence. The table lists 290,000 or so clones, about 90% of them singletons. Ages ranged from about 18 to 89 years, with residence in about two dozen US areas. The CDR3 has 12 residues. The germline V gene encodes CDR1 SQVTM and CDR2 ANQGSEA. Trimming removed 7 bases from V and 3 bases from J, with 11 bases in between.

Sample: PBMCs or T cells enriched from blood (not recorded which). This rearrangement joins TRBV29-1 to TRBJ2-3; D may be TRBD2 (6 bases). This TCR was recovered from a woman younger than 30 with acute COVID-19. The chain's CDR3 is CSARLETDTQYF. Here the CDR3 DNA reads TGCAGCGCCCGACTAGAAACAGATACGCAGTATTTT.